This T cell receptor beta chain is drawn from a study of T cell responses to AZD1222 COVID-19 vaccine. This clone was observed at least ten times. Its specificity is unknown. Germline V gene data show CDR1 as MNHEY and CDR2 as SVGEGT. J lost 5 bases, V lost 5 bases, and 0 bases had no gene match. This CDR3 spans 13 amino acids. This table comes from immunoSEQ multiplex PCR, and its TCRdb copy is limited to in-frame clones, with some not included. The data contain 95,000 to 150,000 clones, 80% to 90% of them singletons. Study findings and constraints: Nearly half of spike-specific TCRs reportedly go after variant regions that carry no mutations. Vaccine-associated CD4 TCRs spanned spike, dominant at 160-218 and 743-854. Repertoires were sampled only after the peak T cell response. The sample set comprised mostly white British donors with more females, and clonal diversity was possibly underestimated.

The source is an adult in good health. Sequenced here: peripheral blood, sampled on day 0 of MenACWY control vaccination. The J gene is TRBJ2-1, the V gene TRBV6-2 or TRBV6-3; 10 bases match TRBD1. CDR3 protein: CASSDRGHNEQFF. The CDR3 DNA reads as TGTGCCAGCAGTGACAGGGGGCACAATGAGCAGTTCTTC.